This T cell receptor beta chain was captured by sequencing in a study of vaccination and CD4 T cells after COVID-19. Study-wide background: After vaccination, three convalescent patients were sampled at day 14 and at days 161 to 241.

Germline V gives CDR1 DFQATT, CDR2 SNEGSKA (reference sequence). V shed 3 bases and J shed 1 base, with 9 bases lying between them. This CDR3 has 13 amino acids. Note on this clonotype: Antigen: not known.

Noted time point: late sampling 161 to 241 days after vaccination in three convalescent patients. Treatment meaning: roughly 10-day PBMC culture with coronavirus spike peptide pools or control peptides (ViraFEST assay). CD4+ T cells that had been cultured provided DNA sequenced with the Oncomine TCR Beta short-read assay. Each CDR3 protein gets one entry after TCRdb re-called the PCR reads with MiXCR. The sample has 16,000 or so distinct CDR3 sequences, around 50% seen once. The TCR sequence derives from a human donor who had recovered from COVID-19. The chain combines TRBV20-1 with TRBJ2-5; no clear D. The source material was CD4+ T cells from blood, cultured in vitro, sampled about 7 months after SARS-CoV-2 vaccination. The CDR3 nucleotides are TGCAGTGCTAGGAGACACCTCCAAGAGACCCAGTACTTC. Its translation: CSARRHLQETQYF.